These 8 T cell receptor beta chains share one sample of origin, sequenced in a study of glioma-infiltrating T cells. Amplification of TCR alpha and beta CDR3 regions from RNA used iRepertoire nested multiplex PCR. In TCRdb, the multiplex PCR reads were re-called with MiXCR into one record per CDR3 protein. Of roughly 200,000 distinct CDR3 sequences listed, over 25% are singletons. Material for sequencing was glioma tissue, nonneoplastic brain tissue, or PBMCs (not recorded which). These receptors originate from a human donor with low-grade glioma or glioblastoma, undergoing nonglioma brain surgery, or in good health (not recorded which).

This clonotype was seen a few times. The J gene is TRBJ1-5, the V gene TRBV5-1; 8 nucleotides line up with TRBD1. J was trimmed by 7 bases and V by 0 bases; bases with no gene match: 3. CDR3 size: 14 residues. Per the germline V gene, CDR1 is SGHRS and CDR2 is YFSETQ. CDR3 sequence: CASSLDRGGQPQHF. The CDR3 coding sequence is TGCGCCAGCAGCTTGGACAGGGGGGGACAGCCCCAGCATTTT.

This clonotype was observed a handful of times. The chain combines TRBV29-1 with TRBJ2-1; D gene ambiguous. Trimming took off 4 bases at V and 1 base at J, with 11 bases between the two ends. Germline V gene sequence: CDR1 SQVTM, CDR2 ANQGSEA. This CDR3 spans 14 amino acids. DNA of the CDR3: TGCAGCGTTGTCCCTGGATTTTCCTACAATGAGCAGTTCTTC. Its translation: CSVVPGFSYNEQFF.

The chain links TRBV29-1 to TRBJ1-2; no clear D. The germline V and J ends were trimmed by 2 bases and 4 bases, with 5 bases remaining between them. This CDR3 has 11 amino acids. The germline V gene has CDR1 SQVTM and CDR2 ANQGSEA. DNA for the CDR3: TGCAGCGTTGAACGGGGCTATGGCTACACCTTC. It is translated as CSVERGYGYTF. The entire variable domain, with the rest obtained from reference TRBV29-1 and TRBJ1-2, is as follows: SAVISQKPSRDICQRGTSLTIQCQVDSQVTMMFWYRQQPGQSLTLIATANQGSEATYESGFVIDKFPISRPNLTFSTLTVSNMSPEDSSIYLCSVERGYGYTFGSGTRLTVV.

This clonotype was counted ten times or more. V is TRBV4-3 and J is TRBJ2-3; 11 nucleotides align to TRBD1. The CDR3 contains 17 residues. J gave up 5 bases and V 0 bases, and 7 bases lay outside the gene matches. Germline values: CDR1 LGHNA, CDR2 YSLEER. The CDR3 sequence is CASSQDTDRGRKDTQYF. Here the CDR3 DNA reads TGCGCCAGCAGCCAAGACACGGACAGGGGGCGTAAAGATACGCAGTATTTT.

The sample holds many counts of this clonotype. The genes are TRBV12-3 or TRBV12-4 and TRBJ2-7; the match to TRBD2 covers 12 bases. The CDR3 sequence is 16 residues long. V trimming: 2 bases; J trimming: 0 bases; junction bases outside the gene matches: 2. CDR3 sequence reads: CASSLRLAGVSYEQYF. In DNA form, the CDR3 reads TGTGCCAGCAGTTTACGACTAGCGGGAGTCTCCTACGAGCAGTACTTC.

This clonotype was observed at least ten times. The DNA of the CDR3 is TGCAGTGCTTCTACTTCGTTTACAGGGGCAGGAAACACCATATATTTT. It encodes CSASTSFTGAGNTIYF. This chain connects TRBV20-1 to TRBJ1-3, with TRBD1 matching 7 bases. Germline V gene data show CDR1 as DFQATT and CDR2 as SNEGSKA (reference sequence). The J segment lost 4 bases and the V segment lost 5 bases, leaving 14 bases of the junction unmatched. This CDR3 is 16 amino acids long.

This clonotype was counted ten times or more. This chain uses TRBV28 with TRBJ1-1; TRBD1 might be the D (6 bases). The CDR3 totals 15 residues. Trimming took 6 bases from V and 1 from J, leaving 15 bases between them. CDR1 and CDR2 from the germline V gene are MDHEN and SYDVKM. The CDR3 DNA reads TGTGCCAGCAGCCTACCGGGGACATCGAACACTGAAGCTTTCTTT. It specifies CASSLPGTSNTEAFF. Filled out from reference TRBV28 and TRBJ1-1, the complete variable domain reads DVKVTQSSRYLVKRTGEKVFLECVQDMDHENMFWYRQDPGLGLRLIYFSYDVKMKEKGDIPEGYSVSREKKERFSLILESASTNQTSMYLCASSLPGTSNTEAFFGQGTRLTVV.

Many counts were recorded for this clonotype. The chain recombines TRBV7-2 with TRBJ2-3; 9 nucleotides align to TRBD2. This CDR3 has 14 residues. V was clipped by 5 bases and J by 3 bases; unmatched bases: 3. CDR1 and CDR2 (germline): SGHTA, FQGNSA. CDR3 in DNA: TGTGCCAGCAGCCGGACTAGCGCTACAGATACGCAGTATTTT. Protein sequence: CASSRTSATDTQYF.